The 4 T cell receptor beta chains presented below share a single source sample, sequenced in a study of T cells in Graves' hyperthyroidism and ophthalmopathy. The investigators amplified TCR beta CDR3 regions from RNA transcripts. With the HTBI primer set, the TCR CDR3 went through a first round of RT-PCR. MiXCR was run by TCRdb on the multiplex PCR reads, yielding one entry per CDR3 protein. The table records 610,000 or so distinct CDR3 sequences, 35% to 55% of them present only once. Sequencing input: peripheral blood or thyroid tissue (not recorded which). The receptors derive from a woman aged 18-35 years with Graves' hyperthyroidism.

This clonotype came up many times. The V and J genes are TRBV11-3 and TRBJ2-7, with 10 positions matching TRBD1. Germline lookup yields CDR1 SGHNT and CDR2 YENEEA. The ends lost 7 bases at V and 4 bases at J; junction bases unmatched: 7. This CDR3 has 14 residues. The CDR3 region has the DNA TGTGCCAGCACAATCCGGGACAGGGGATACGAGCAGTACTTC. It specifies CASTIRDRGYEQYF. The full variable domain, in which reference TRBV11-3 and TRBJ2-7 provide the parts outside the CDR3, is EAGVVQSPRYKIIEKKQPVAFWCNPISGHNTLYWYLQNLGQGPELLIRYENEEAVDDSQLPKDRFSAERLKGVDSTLKIQPAELGDSAVYLCASTIRDRGYEQYFGPGTRLTVT.

CDR3 protein: CASDQGHLNTEAFF. The CDR3 DNA is TGTGCCAGTGATCAGGGACACTTGAACACTGAAGCTTTCTTT. This chain links TRBV2 with TRBJ1-1; possible D gene TRBD1, 6 bases. The V and J ends lost 9 bases and 0 bases respectively, with 14 bases between them. The CDR3 spans 14 residues. Looked up from germline, CDR1 is SNHLY and CDR2 is FYNNEI.

On this clonotype: A junction end diverges from the germline sequence, so it may reflect a read error. V usage is TRBV5-6 and J usage is TRBJ1-2, with 9 nucleotides matching TRBD1. Germline loops: CDR1 SGHDT, CDR2 YYEEEE. The CDR3 runs 12 residues. The DNA for the CDR3 is TGTGCCAGCAGCCGCTCGGACAGGGGAAGGGAGTTC. It specifies CASSRSDRGREF.

The chain links TRBV6-1 to TRBJ2-7, with TRBD1 as a possible D gene (5 bases). CDR3 length: 15 amino acids. The germline gives CDR1 MNHNS, CDR2 SASEGT. Between the trimmed V and J ends, which lost 2 bases and 6 bases, there was a span of 17 bases. In nucleotides, the CDR3 is TGTGCCAGCAGTGAACTGGGCAGGGCGGCCGGCGAGCAGTACTTC. Its translation is CASSELGRAAGEQYF.